This T cell receptor beta chain was retrieved from a study of cytomegalovirus exposure and HLA in healthy donors. Across the study: The same platform as the approximately 670 first-cohort repertoires was used for the 95 to 150 validation repertoires, a later analysis reported. Notes on the study in general: There were about 160 TCR beta chains listed as cytomegalovirus-associated. In vitro checks showed that three CMV-associated chains really do target CMV antigens. Across donors, most TCRs were seen rarely, yet some public ones were widespread.

This CDR3 has 13 residues. Germline V gives CDR1 MDHEN, CDR2 SYDVKM. Between the trimmed V and J ends, which lost 6 bases and 0 bases, there was a span of 9 bases. Comment on this clone: Its target is unknown.

Libraries were prepared by immunoSEQ multiplex PCR; TCRdb keeps only in-frame clonotypes and omits some of them. The repertoire has approximately 98,000 clones, roughly 84% of them found once; the top ten carry around 2.7%. This rearrangement joins TRBV28 to TRBJ2-7; D is possibly TRBD1 (6 bases). The TCR originated in a woman between 18 and 29 years old in good health and CMV-seronegative. Material for sequencing was PBMCs. The CDR3 loop is CASRLQGSYEQYF. CDR3 DNA sequence: TGTGCCAGCAGGCTACAGGGCTCCTACGAGCAGTACTTC.